What follows describes a single TCR beta chain. Its antigen is not identified. V was cut by 4 bases and J by 8 bases, with 17 bases left in between. The CDR3 runs 15 residues. The germline V gene encodes CDR1 MNHEY and CDR2 SVGEGT. Each CDR3 protein gets one entry after TCRdb re-called the 5' RACE reads with MiXCR. The sample holds roughly 700,000 distinct CDR3 sequences, about 20% seen once. The sample comes from a study of CD8 T cells in ankylosing spondylitis. Study-wide results and caveats: As reported, disease-linked clones showed significant enrichment in matched ankylosing spondylitis synovial fluid. The study identified a TCR beta motif of eight highly homologous variants that appeared characteristic of ankylosing spondylitis blood.

The rearrangement links TRBV6-2 or TRBV6-3 to TRBJ1-4; D is possibly TRBD1 (6 bases). The TCR was taken from a male donor with ankylosing spondylitis. The sample comprised blood, either unsorted or a sorted T cell fraction (not recorded which). The CDR3 bases are TGTGCCAGCAGTTCCGCGGACAGCGGAGGAGAAAAACTGTTTTTT. Protein product: CASSSADSGGEKLFF.